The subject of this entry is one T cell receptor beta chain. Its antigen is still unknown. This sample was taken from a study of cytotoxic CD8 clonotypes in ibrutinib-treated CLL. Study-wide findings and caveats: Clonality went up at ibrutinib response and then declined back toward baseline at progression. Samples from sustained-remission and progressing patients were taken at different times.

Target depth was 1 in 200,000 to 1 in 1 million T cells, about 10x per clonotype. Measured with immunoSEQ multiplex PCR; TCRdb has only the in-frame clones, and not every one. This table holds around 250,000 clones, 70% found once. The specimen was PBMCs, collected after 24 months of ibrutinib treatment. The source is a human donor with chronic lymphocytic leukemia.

The CDR3 is CASSVAPDWGSGANVLTF. The CDR3 DNA sequence: TGTGCCAGCAGCGTAGCACCCGATTGGGGCTCTGGGGCCAACGTCCTGACTTTC. The chain combines TRBV9 with TRBJ2-6; D not resolved. Germline lookup yields CDR1 SGDLS and CDR2 YYNGEE. This CDR3 region has 18 residues. Trimming left V 0 bases short and J 0 bases short, with 13 bases between.